What follows describes a single T cell receptor (beta chain). These data originate in a study of blood T cell repertoires in COVID-19. Study summary: Spain, Italy and the United States supplied samples that represented acute and convalescent COVID-19.

Recruits, aged about 18 to 90 years, lived in 20 to 30 US areas. This CDR3 is 15 amino acids long. CDR1 SGHRS and CDR2 YFSETQ come from the germline V gene. The V segment lost 0 bases and the J segment 7 bases; nucleotides outside the gene matches: 8. Original processing notes: Nucleated cell counts were estimated from reference gene primer amplification. Using immunoSEQ multiplex PCR, the repertoire was profiled, and TCRdb retains in-frame clones only, with some absent. The V and J calls and clone size were taken over from that table, and D and trimming were inferred from the DNA. The profile covers tens of thousands of clones, with approximately 78% appearing a single time and approximately 4% taken by the ten largest.

The sample was PBMCs or T cells enriched from blood (not recorded which). This receptor was taken from a woman between 35 and 50 years old with acute COVID-19. The gene calls are TRBV5-1 and TRBJ1-1, with 8 bases lining up with TRBD1. The CDR3, as DNA: TGCGCCAGCAGCTTGGGGACAGGGTATGAGGATGAAGCTTTCTTT. Translated, it gives CASSLGTGYEDEAFF.